This T cell receptor beta chain derives from a study of T cells after yellow fever vaccination. The germline V gene has CDR1 MGHDK and CDR2 SYGVNS. This CDR3 region has 14 residues. The V gene end was trimmed by 6 bases and the J gene end by 5 bases; junction bases not matched to a gene: 5. On this clonotype: Its antigen is currently unknown.

TCR cDNA was made by 5'RACE template switching, adding a universal primer site and UMIs. TCRdb called the 5' RACE reads again in MiXCR, with one record for every CDR3 protein. The sample includes hundreds of thousands of distinct CDR3 sequences, 18% of them seen just once. General study results and limits: Reappearance after the booster was seen for most primary-vaccination clones, at 95% to 96% CD4 and 70% to 90% CD8. Abundant contaminating clonotypes from the bulk population could appear in FACS-sorted repertoires. Although the secondary response was weaker, it peaked faster, at day 5 versus 15.

The chain combines TRBV25-1 with TRBJ2-2; 8 nucleotides align to TRBD1. The receptor's source is a man aged 18 to 30 who received the YFV17D yellow fever vaccine. The sample in question was PBMCs, obtained before the yellow fever booster vaccination. In DNA form, the CDR3 reads TGTGCCAGCAGGCAGGGGGCCGGTACCGGGGAGCTGTTTTTT. Translated: CASRQGAGTGELFF.